The 4 T cell receptor beta chains presented below share a single source sample, sequenced in a study of blood T cell repertoires in COVID-19. This table comes from immunoSEQ multiplex PCR, and its TCRdb copy is limited to in-frame clones, with some not included. The repertoire holds 280,000 or so clones, roughly 85% seen once, with more than 2% in the top ten. The sequenced material came from PBMCs or T cells enriched from blood (not recorded which). These receptors were collected from a man younger than 45 who had recovered from COVID-19.

The DNA of the CDR3 is TGTGCCAGCAGCGTAGTAGAGACGGGAGAGACCCAGTACTTC. This sequence encodes CASSVVETGETQYF. The V call is TRBV9, the J call TRBJ2-5; D not certain. Germline V CDR1 and CDR2: SGDLS, YYNGEE. The CDR3 totals 14 residues. The V and J ends lost 0 bases and 4 bases respectively, with 10 bases between them.

Written as DNA, the CDR3 is TGTGCCAGCAGTTCCCGAAGCCATACAGGGGAAAGGGGGTATGGCTACACCTTC. Its translation: CASSSRSHTGERGYGYTF. J is TRBJ1-2 and V is TRBV27; 7 bases fit TRBD1. The V segment lost 4 bases and the J segment 5 bases; nucleotides outside the gene matches: 19. The CDR3 has 18 amino acids. The germline CDR1 and CDR2 sequences are MNHEY and SMNVEV (reference sequence).

This clone was counted once. The chain employs TRBV19 and TRBJ1-2; D gene uncertain. The CDR3 extends over 13 amino acids. Per germline, CDR1 LNHDA and CDR2 SQIVND (reference sequence). Trimming left V 10 bases short and J 0 bases short, with 12 bases between. The DNA for the CDR3 is TGTGCCACCGGGAGAAGGACTAACTATGGCTACACCTTC. Its translation is CATGRRTNYGYTF.

DNA of the CDR3: TGTGCCAGTAGTATCGCGACTAGCGGGGGGGCGAATGAGCAGTTCTTC. Translated, it gives CASSIATSGGANEQFF. V is TRBV19 and J is TRBJ2-1; 14 bases are a match to TRBD2. CDR3 length equals 16 residues. The junction had 5 bases not matched to a gene; V was cut back by 3 bases and J by 7 bases. Per the germline V gene, CDR1 is LNHDA and CDR2 is SQIVND (reference sequence).